The TCR beta chain described here comes from a study of blood T cell repertoires in COVID-19. About the research overall: Donors in the United States, Italy and Spain gave samples during acute or convalescent COVID-19. The cDNA or gDNA used as material had been derived from T cells, B-cell-depleted T cells, or PBMCs.

As originally analysed: Nucleated cell counts were estimated from reference gene primer amplification. Here immunoSEQ multiplex PCR was the method, and the copy in TCRdb shows in-frame clones only, minus some. That table supplies the V and J calls and clone size; D and trimming were determined from the DNA. Of 250,000 to 300,000 clones in the sample, roughly 79% are singletons; the top ten hold 2.5% to 3%. CDR3 length: 17 amino acids. Germline V lookup: CDR1 MRHNA, CDR2 SNTAGT. V shed 5 bases, J shed 4 bases, and the junction held 8 bases outside the gene matches. The sequence was obtained from a woman aged 55-69 years with active or convalescent COVID-19. This chain uses TRBV6-4 with TRBJ2-1, with TRBD2 matching 13 bases. Specimen: peripheral blood. The CDR3 loop is CASSKGTSGVYYNEQFF. DNA for the CDR3: TGTGCCAGCAGTAAAGGGACTAGCGGGGTATATTACAATGAGCAGTTCTTC.